Presented here are 8 T cell receptor beta chains from one specimen sequenced in a study of shared clonotypes between healthy human individuals. Repertoires were generated with immunoSEQ multiplex PCR, while TCRdb's copy carries only in-frame clones and drops some. The repertoire has 530,000 or so clones, over 75% of them found once; the top ten carry about an eighth. The sequencing input was PBMCs. These TCRs come from a woman aged 40 to 50 in good health. Some clones in this sample may be carry-over from other donors' samples.

This clone was recorded many times. The chain uses TRBV9 and TRBJ1-5; 7 nucleotides match TRBD1. Per germline, CDR1 SGDLS and CDR2 YYNGEE. CDR3 size: 14 residues. V shed 4 bases and J 6 bases; nucleotides not matched to a gene: 7. DNA for the CDR3: TGTGCCAGCAGCCTAGACAGGGACGGTCAGCCCCAGCATTTT. It yields the protein CASSLDRDGQPQHF. The full variable domain, with the rest looked up from reference TRBV9 and TRBJ1-5, is DSGVTQTPKHLITATGQRVTLRCSPRSGDLSVYWYQQSLDQGLQFLIQYYNGEERAKGNILERFSAQQFPDLHSELNLSSLELGDSALYFCASSLDRDGQPQHFGDGTRLSIL.

This rearrangement joins TRBV28 to TRBJ1-5; D may be TRBD1 (6 bases). The CDR3 contains 13 residues. Trimming removed 5 bases at V and 7 bases at J, with 12 bases between. Germline V gene data show CDR1 as MDHEN and CDR2 as SYDVKM. The CDR3, as DNA: TGTGCCAGCAGTATAACAGGGCCCCAGCCCCAGCATTTT. This translates into CASSITGPQPQHF.

The rearrangement links TRBV28 to TRBJ2-5, with D unclear. Per the germline V gene, CDR1 is MDHEN and CDR2 is SYDVKM. This CDR3 contains 11 residues. V lost 8 bases, J lost 4 bases, and 8 bases lay in between. CDR3 sequence: CASPWAETQYF. CDR3 in DNA: TGTGCCAGCCCCTGGGCAGAGACCCAGTACTTC.

The chain links TRBV4-1 to TRBJ2-4; D is undetermined. The CDR3 sequence is 15 residues long. Trimming shortened V by 0 bases and J by 9 bases, and 15 bases separated the two germline ends. Germline loops: CDR1 MGHRA, CDR2 YSYEKL. The CDR3 spells CASSQEKTASGIQYF. CDR3 nucleotides: TGCGCCAGCAGCCAAGAAAAAACGGCCTCTGGCATTCAGTACTTC.

This chain uses TRBV2 with TRBJ2-3, with a tentative D call TRBD2 (5 bases). The CDR3 sequence is 16 residues long. The V gene lost 3 bases and the J gene lost 1 base, with 14 bases spanning the gap. Germline loops: CDR1 SNHLY, CDR2 FYNNEI. The CDR3: CASSDSLGLGTDTQYF. The CDR3 coding sequence is TGTGCCAGCAGTGACTCCCTCGGACTCGGCACAGATACGCAGTATTTT.

This clone was detected only a few times. The rearrangement links TRBV4-2 to TRBJ2-3; 11 nucleotides align to TRBD2. CDR3 length: 19 amino acids. V dropped 1 base and J dropped 4; count of bases not matched to a gene: 13. In germline, CDR1 is LGHNA, CDR2 YNFKEQ. CDR3 nucleotide sequence: TGTGCCAGCAGCCAAGTTGCCCTTTTAGCGGGAGGGGGGTCAGATACGCAGTATTTT. This gives the protein CASSQVALLAGGGSDTQYF.

The chain combines TRBV28 with TRBJ2-3, with 9 bases that match TRBD2. V lost 2 bases to trimming and J lost 1 base; unmatched junction nucleotides: 4. This CDR3 contains 16 residues. The germline CDR1 and CDR2 sequences are MDHEN and SYDVKM. CDR3 in DNA: TGTGCCAGCAGTTTAAGGCGGGAGGGAGGCACAGATACGCAGTATTTT. Its protein is CASSLRREGGTDTQYF.

This clone was observed once. CDR3 DNA: TGTGCCAGCAGCTTAAGAAGCCCGGGACAGGGTCTCTCTGGGGCCAACGTCCTGACTTTC. Protein product: CASSLRSPGQGLSGANVLTF. The chain carries TRBV7-3 and TRBJ2-6; 9 positions agree with TRBD1. This CDR3 contains 20 residues. With 1 base clipped from V and 0 bases from J, the junction kept 10 bases outside the gene matches. Germline loops: CDR1 SGHTA, CDR2 FQGTGA.